Below are 29 T cell receptor beta chains sequenced from a single sample in a study of response to subunit inactivated influenza vaccine. TCRdb reanalysed the RT-PCR reads using MiXCR and keeps one entry per CDR3 protein. The sample includes hundreds of thousands of distinct CDR3 sequences, around a sixth of them seen just once. The input for sequencing was PBMCs from blood, taken 11 to 12 days after vaccination. The receptors derive from a middle-aged man who received an inactivated influenza vaccine.

V is TRBV9 and J is TRBJ2-7; 8 nucleotides agree with TRBD2. CDR1 and CDR2 from the germline V gene are SGDLS and YYNGEE. The CDR3 totals 15 residues. The V segment lost 2 bases and the J segment 0 bases; nucleotides outside the gene matches: 4. CDR3 coding DNA: TGTGCCAGCAGCGTTAGCGGGGTTAGCTCCTACGAGCAGTACTTC. Its translation: CASSVSGVSSYEQYF.

The genes are TRBV7-2 and TRBJ2-5; 13 nucleotides match TRBD2. V gave up 5 bases and J gave up 5 bases; unmatched junction bases: 8. CDR1 is SGHTA, CDR2 FQGNSA, per germline. This CDR3 has 16 amino acids. The CDR3 sequence is CASSQTSGRARETQYF. The CDR3 DNA is TGTGCCAGCAGCCAAACTAGCGGGAGGGCCAGGGAGACCCAGTACTTC.

This clonotype occurred many times. V and J are TRBV7-9 and TRBJ2-7, with TRBD1 matching over 10 bases. Trimming took 3 bases from V and 4 from J; bases not matched to a gene: 3. The CDR3 runs 14 residues. Germline CDR1 SEHNR, CDR2 FQNEAQ (reference sequence). The DNA of the CDR3 is TGTGCCAGCAGCTTGGGACAGGGGATATACGAGCAGTACTTC. As protein: CASSLGQGIYEQYF.

The table lists this clonotype with a few counts. The chain is built from TRBV6-1 and TRBJ1-5; D may be TRBD1 (5 bases). The V and J ends lost 1 base and 9 bases respectively, with 13 bases between them. Germline CDR1 reads MNHNS; CDR2 reads SASEGT. This CDR3 comprises 14 residues. CDR3 in DNA: TGTGCCAGCAGTGAAGGGGGGGTTTTTGGGCCCCAGCATTTT. This encodes CASSEGGVFGPQHF.

J is TRBJ2-4 and V is TRBV4-3, with 10 nucleotides matching TRBD2. The V gene end was trimmed by 0 bases and the J gene end by 0 bases; junction bases not matched to a gene: 5. Per germline, CDR1 LGHNA and CDR2 YSLEER. The CDR3 sequence is 18 residues long. The CDR3 is CASSQDRRLAGAKNIQYF. In DNA, the CDR3 is TGCGCCAGCAGCCAAGATCGACGACTAGCGGGAGCCAAAAACATTCAGTACTTC.

This clonotype was recorded a few times. A read error is possible here, since a much larger clone lies one base away. The chain carries TRBV4-1 and TRBJ2-1, with a tentative D call TRBD1 (6 bases). Between the trimmed V and J ends, which lost 0 bases and 2 bases, there was a span of 8 bases. This CDR3 contains 15 residues. The germline V gene encodes CDR1 MGHRA and CDR2 YSYEKL. The CDR3 protein is CASSQDRGTYNEQFF. The CDR3 DNA reads TGCGCCAGCAGCCAAGACAGGGGAACCTACAATGAGCAGTTCTTC.

A note on this clonotype: In this CDR3 the conserved last residue, phenylalanine or tryptophan, is missing, so a read error is likely. It is unclear where the CDR3 begins or ends on the DNA, so no DNA is shown, and the CDR3 is as TCRdb lists it. The CDR3 loop reads CASSRTGVELI. The J gene is TRBJ2-7, the V gene TRBV21-1; TRBD1, as called in the table, went unchecked against the DNA. TRBV21-1 is a known pseudogene. Termini included, the CDR3 measures 11 amino acids.

J is TRBJ1-1 and V is TRBV12-3 or TRBV12-4; D is unresolved. Between the trimmed V and J ends, which lost 6 bases and 11 bases, there was a span of 16 bases. This CDR3 is built from 12 residues. In DNA form, the CDR3 reads TGTGCCAGCAGAATAAGCGAGCTGGGCGCTTTCTTT. This gives the protein CASRISELGAFF.

The V call is TRBV11-2, the J call TRBJ2-7; tentatively, D is TRBD1 (6 bases). This CDR3 comprises 14 residues. V gave up 2 bases and J gave up 4 bases, with 12 bases separating them. CDR1 SGHAT and CDR2 FQNNGV come from the germline V gene. The CDR3 protein is CASSLTAQGYEQYF. As DNA, the CDR3 is TGTGCCAGCAGCTTAACGGCCCAGGGGTACGAGCAGTACTTC. Variable domain in full (rest from reference TRBV11-2 and TRBJ2-7): EAGVAQSPRYKIIEKRQSVAFWCNPISGHATLYWYQQILGQGPKLLIQFQNNGVVDDSQLPKDRFSAERLKGVDSTLKIQPAKLEDSAVYLCASSLTAQGYEQYFGPGTRLTVT.

This chain connects TRBV5-1 to TRBJ1-6; no firm D call. The CDR3 spans 14 residues. Per germline, CDR1 SGHRS and CDR2 YFSETQ. The germline V and J ends were trimmed by 0 bases and 14 bases, with 15 bases remaining between them. DNA for the CDR3: TGCGCCAGCAGCTTGGGGGCCTCGGACGAGGCCCTCCACTTT. As protein: CASSLGASDEALHF.

The genes are TRBV4-3 and TRBJ1-2, with 9 bases that match TRBD1. Trimming at V came to 4 bases and at J to 12 bases, leaving 9 bases not matched to a gene. The CDR3 totals 13 residues. CDR1 and CDR2 from the germline V gene are LGHNA and YSLEER. CDR3 nucleotide sequence: TGCGCCAGCAGCCCTGGACGGGACAGGGTAAACACCTTC. Encoded protein: CASSPGRDRVNTF.

This clonotype was seen a handful of times. The rearrangement uses TRBV10-3 and TRBJ2-4, with D maybe TRBD2 (6 bases). Trimming stripped 4 bases from V and 8 bases from J, with 12 bases between. The CDR3 totals 13 residues. Germline CDR1 is ENHRY and CDR2 is SYGVKD. The CDR3 here is CAISGDLGDIQYF. Written as DNA, the CDR3 is TGTGCCATCAGTGGGGACTTGGGGGACATTCAGTACTTC.

This clonotype showed up just a few times. The V gene is TRBV20-1, the J gene TRBJ2-1; possible D gene TRBD1, 6 bases. This CDR3 region has 11 residues. Trimming stripped 6 bases from V and 7 bases from J, with 10 bases between. The germline gives CDR1 DFQATT, CDR2 SNEGSKA (reference sequence). The CDR3 is CSASGQNEQFF. CDR3 bases: TGCAGTGCCTCGGGACAAAATGAGCAGTTCTTC.

This chain links TRBV4-3 with TRBJ2-2; D possibly corresponds to TRBD2 (6 bases). The germline V gene has CDR1 LGHNA and CDR2 YSLEER. This CDR3 spans 15 amino acids. Trimming left V 4 bases short and J 8 bases short, with 17 bases between. Here the CDR3 reads CASSLRGGVIGELFF. DNA of the CDR3: TGCGCCAGCAGCCTTCGCGGCGGGGTTATAGGGGAGCTGTTTTTT.

A few counts support this clonotype. The V gene is TRBV12-3 or TRBV12-4, the J gene TRBJ2-1, with D perhaps matching TRBD1 or TRBD2 (5 bases each). Trimming pared 6 bases from V and 3 bases from J, leaving 15 bases between. This CDR3 contains 15 residues. The CDR3 loop reads CASSRLGDLYNEQFF. CDR3 bases: TGTGCCAGCAGCCGGCTTGGGGACCTCTACAATGAGCAGTTCTTC.

The genes are TRBV15 and TRBJ1-2; possible D gene TRBD1, 5 bases. CDR1 and CDR2 (germline): LNHNV, YYDKDF (reference sequence). Trimming shortened V by 3 bases and J by 8 bases, and 16 bases separated the two germline ends. The CDR3 covers 14 residues. The CDR3 sequence is CATSSGTVTGGYTF. CDR3 nucleotides: TGTGCCACCAGCAGCGGGACCGTTACGGGAGGCTACACCTTC. Full variable domain (rest looked up from reference TRBV15 and TRBJ1-2): DAMVIQNPRYQVTQFGKPVTLSCSQTLNHNVMYWYQQKSSQAPKLLFHYYDKDFNNEADTPDNFQSRRPNTSFCFLDIRSPGLGDTAMYLCATSSGTVTGGYTFGSGTRLTVV.

J is TRBJ2-3 and V is TRBV5-1; 8 positions match TRBD2. The J segment lost 8 bases and the V segment lost 6 bases, leaving 17 bases of the junction unmatched. The CDR3 sequence is 16 residues long. Germline V gene sequence: CDR1 SGHRS, CDR2 YFSETQ. This CDR3 reads CASIPGPGAGAGTQYF. In DNA form, the CDR3 reads TGCGCCAGCATTCCGGGGCCTGGAGCGGGAGCGGGTACGCAGTATTTT.

This clonotype was observed a few times. This chain connects TRBV5-1 to TRBJ1-1; TRBD1 is a possible D gene (6 bases). Germline CDR1 and CDR2: SGHRS and YFSETQ. Deletions cut 1 base from V and 7 bases from J, with 14 bases between. The CDR3 spans 14 residues. The CDR3 region is CASSLRQGSGEAFF. The CDR3 region has the DNA TGCGCCAGCAGCTTGCGGCAGGGGAGCGGTGAAGCTTTCTTT.

V is TRBV7-6 and J is TRBJ1-5; D remains ambiguous. The ends were cut back, 0 bases at V and 5 bases at J, with 14 bases in the middle. CDR3 length: 16 residues. Germline assignment: CDR1 SGHVS and CDR2 FNYEAQ. CDR3 in amino acids: CASSLAEDFEDQPQHF. Written as DNA, the CDR3 is TGTGCCAGCAGCTTAGCCGAGGATTTTGAAGATCAGCCCCAGCATTTT.

The chain uses TRBV6-2 or TRBV6-3 and TRBJ2-7; D is uncertain. V dropped 0 bases and J dropped 6 bases, with 9 bases sitting between them. The CDR3 totals 13 residues. CDR1 is MNHEY, CDR2 SVGEGT, per germline. The CDR3 spells CASSYSPGGEQYF. The CDR3 DNA follows: TGTGCCAGCAGTTACTCTCCTGGCGGCGAGCAGTACTTC.

This clonotype was seen at least ten times. At one end the junction does not follow the germline gene, possibly because of a read error. The V gene is TRBV5-1, the J gene TRBJ2-5; weak D call: TRBD2 (6 bases). The CDR3 has 13 residues. Germline CDR1 reads SGHRS; CDR2 reads YFSETQ. CDR3 protein: CASRRGLQETQYF. The DNA for the CDR3 is TGTGCCAGCAGAAGGGGACTGCAAGAGACCCAGTACTTC. The variable domain in full, with the rest retrieved from reference TRBV5-1 and TRBJ2-5, is KAGVTQTPRYLIKTRGQQVTLSCSPISGHRSVSWYQQTPGQGLQFLFEYFSETQRNKGNFPGRFSGRQFSNSRSEMNVSTLELGDSALYLCASRRGLQETQYFGPGTRLLVL.

This sequence joins TRBV7-9 and TRBJ1-1; D is uncertain. The V gene lost 1 base and the J gene lost 6 bases, with 6 bases spanning the gap. CDR1 is SEHNR and CDR2 is FQNEAQ in the germline V gene (reference sequence). CDR3 size: 12 residues. CDR3 nucleotides: TGTGCCAGCAGCTTAGGACTTTCTGAAGCTTTCTTT. Translation: CASSLGLSEAFF.

The chain joins TRBV12-3 or TRBV12-4 to TRBJ2-7; maybe TRBD2 (6 bases). V gave up 4 bases and J gave up 0 bases, with 16 bases separating them. The CDR3 sequence is 16 residues long. The CDR3 region is CASSSQPSASSYEQYF. The CDR3 DNA reads TGTGCCAGCAGTTCCCAACCTAGCGCGAGCTCCTACGAGCAGTACTTC.

At least ten counts were recorded for this clonotype. The genes are TRBV29-1 and TRBJ1-2; weak D call: TRBD1 (5 bases). Germline V gene data show CDR1 as SQVTM and CDR2 as ANQGSEA. Trimming removed 7 bases from V and 0 bases from J, with 12 bases in between. The CDR3 totals 13 residues. In nucleotides, the CDR3 is TGCAGCGCCGGGGGAGGTTCTAACTATGGCTACACCTTC. Translation gives CSAGGGSNYGYTF.

The chain employs TRBV3-1 and TRBJ1-2, with D uncertain. Germline CDR1 reads LGHDT; CDR2 reads YNNKEL (reference sequence). CDR3 length: 12 amino acids. V lost 4 bases and J 8 bases, leaving 11 bases between the germline ends. The DNA of the CDR3 is TGTGCCAGCAGCCCAAGTGCTGGGGGCTACACCTTC. Translated, it gives CASSPSAGGYTF.

This clonotype came up a few times. CDR3 sequence (DNA): TGTGCCAGCAGTACGGGACTAGCGGGGGCGCCATGGGAGACCCAGTACTTC. This translates into CASSTGLAGAPWETQYF. This rearrangement joins TRBV12-3 or TRBV12-4 to TRBJ2-5, with 14 bases that match TRBD2. With 5 bases clipped from V and 5 bases from J, the junction kept 10 bases outside the gene matches. CDR3 length: 17 amino acids.

The chain carries TRBV10-3 and TRBJ2-3; 9 bases are shared with TRBD1. Germline V lookup: CDR1 ENHRY, CDR2 SYGVKD. This CDR3 comprises 16 residues. Trimming took 4 bases from V and 3 from J; bases not matched to a gene: 8. CDR3 loop: CAISAQGQGSTDTQYF. The CDR3 nucleotides are TGTGCCATCAGTGCCCAAGGACAGGGGAGTACAGATACGCAGTATTTT.

As DNA, the CDR3 is TGCAGCGCATTAGCGGGAGAGAATACGCAGTATTTT. Amino acid sequence: CSALAGENTQYF. The chain recombines TRBV29-1 with TRBJ2-3; 9 positions agree with TRBD2. Per the germline V gene, CDR1 is SQVTM and CDR2 is ANQGSEA. The CDR3 is 12 amino acids. Trimming at V came to 7 bases and at J to 7 bases, leaving 6 bases not matched to a gene.

This clonotype was counted a few times. This chain joins TRBV28 and TRBJ1-2, with D perhaps matching TRBD1 (6 bases). Germline values: CDR1 MDHEN, CDR2 SYDVKM. This CDR3 comprises 14 residues. V was clipped by 1 base and J by 2 bases, with 8 bases between them. This chain's CDR3 is CASSLSDRNYGYTF. CDR3 DNA: TGTGCCAGCAGTTTATCTGACAGGAACTATGGCTACACCTTC.